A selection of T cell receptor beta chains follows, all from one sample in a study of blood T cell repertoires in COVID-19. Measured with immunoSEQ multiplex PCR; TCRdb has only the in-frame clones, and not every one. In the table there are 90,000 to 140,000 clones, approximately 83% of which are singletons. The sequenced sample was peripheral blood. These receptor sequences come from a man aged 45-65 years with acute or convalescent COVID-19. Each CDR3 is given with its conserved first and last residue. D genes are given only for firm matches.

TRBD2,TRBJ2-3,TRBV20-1,CSATSGDTQYF
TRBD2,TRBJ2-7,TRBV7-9,CASSASGIDEQYF
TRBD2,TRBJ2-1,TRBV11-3,CASRTSGRDNEQFF
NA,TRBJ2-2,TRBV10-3,CAATPGNTGELFF
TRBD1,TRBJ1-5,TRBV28,CASSPTGYNQPQHF
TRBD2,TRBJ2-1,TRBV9,CASSADGGLAGGEQFF
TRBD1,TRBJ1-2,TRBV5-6,CASSLARGPVVGYTF
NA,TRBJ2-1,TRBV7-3,CASSLGLSAYNEQFF
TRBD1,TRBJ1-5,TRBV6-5,CASSYLRDRYQPQHF
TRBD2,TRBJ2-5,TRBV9,CASSVEGLAGEETQYF
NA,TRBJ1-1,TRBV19,CASSIGANTEAFF
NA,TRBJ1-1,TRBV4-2,CASSQETGRNTEAFF
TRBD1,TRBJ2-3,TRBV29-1,CSGAYRGDYSTDTQYF
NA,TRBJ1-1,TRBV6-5,CASSPQAGDTEAFF
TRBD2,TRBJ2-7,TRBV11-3,CASSLVALAGVPSYEQYF
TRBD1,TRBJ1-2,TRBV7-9,CASSRHLTGGVGYTF
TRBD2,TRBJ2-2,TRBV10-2,CASRPLLLAGYTGELFF
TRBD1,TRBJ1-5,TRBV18,CASSRTGDSNQPQHF
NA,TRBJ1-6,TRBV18,CASSPQWDRGGSPLHF
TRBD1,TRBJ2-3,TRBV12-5,CASGTGQLGTDTQYF
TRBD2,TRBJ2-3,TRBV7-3,CASSSGLAGGPGTDTQYF
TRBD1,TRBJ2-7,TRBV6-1,CASSARTGQGNNEQYF
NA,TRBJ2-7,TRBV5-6,CASSAGHDEQYF
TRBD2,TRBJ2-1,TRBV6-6,CASSRTSGDPAYNEQFF
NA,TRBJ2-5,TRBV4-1,CASSQGRGGYQETQYF
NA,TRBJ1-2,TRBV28,CASSSDSADGYTF
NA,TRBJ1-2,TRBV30,CAWSFTGFGYGYTF
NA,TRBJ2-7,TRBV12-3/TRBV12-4,CASSLSGRAGQYF
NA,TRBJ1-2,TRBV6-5,CASSPTGSNYGYTF
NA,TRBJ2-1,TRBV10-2,CASSDGGNSYNEQFF
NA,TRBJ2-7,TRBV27,CATAQGYGEQYF
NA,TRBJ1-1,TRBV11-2,CASSVQGGTEAFF
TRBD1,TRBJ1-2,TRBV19,CARKTGAIRYGYTF
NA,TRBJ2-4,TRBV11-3,CASSPSSSSRVKNIQYF
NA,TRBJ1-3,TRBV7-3,CASSPDGQGNTIYF
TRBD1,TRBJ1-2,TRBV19,CASTGQGYGYTF
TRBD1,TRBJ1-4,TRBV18,CASSPDRGNEKLFF
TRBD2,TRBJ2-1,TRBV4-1,CASSQLSGGLAEANEQFF
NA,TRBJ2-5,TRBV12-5,CASGLPTGSQETQYF
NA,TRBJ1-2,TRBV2,CASMPRGYGYTF
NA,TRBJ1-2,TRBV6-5,CATKSGYGYTF
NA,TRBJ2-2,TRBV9,CASSAGSGITGELFF
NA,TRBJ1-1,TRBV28,CATFSGRNTEAFF
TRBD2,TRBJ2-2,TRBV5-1,CASSRGKTSGRAGTGELFF
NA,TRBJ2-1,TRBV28,CATADYQFYNEQFF
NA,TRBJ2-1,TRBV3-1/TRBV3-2,CASSQDPQGPLNEQFF
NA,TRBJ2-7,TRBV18,CASSQPSGPIRYEQYF
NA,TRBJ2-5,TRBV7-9,CASSFLQYQETQYF
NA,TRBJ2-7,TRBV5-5,CASSLAEMTSYEQYF
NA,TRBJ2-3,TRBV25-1,CASSEAWATDTQYF
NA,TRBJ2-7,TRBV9,CASSPGGLGAEQYF
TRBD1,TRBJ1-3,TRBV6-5,CASSYGQGGNTIYF
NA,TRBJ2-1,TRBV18,CASSPPAGYNEQFF
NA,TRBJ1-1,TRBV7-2,CATKGRREGTEAFF
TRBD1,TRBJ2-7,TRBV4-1,CASSHSGTGLNEQYF
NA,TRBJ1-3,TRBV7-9,CASSPQGRSGNTIYF
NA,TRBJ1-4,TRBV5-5,CASRPRRVESEKLFF
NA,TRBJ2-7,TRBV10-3,CAIKSSDTLYEQYF
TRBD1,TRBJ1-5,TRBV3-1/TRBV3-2,CASSQDRGGRGSNQPQHF